The 11 T cell receptor beta chains listed next were all sequenced from one sample in a study of response to subunit inactivated influenza vaccine. TCRdb re-analysed the RT-PCR reads in MiXCR, keeping a single row per CDR3 protein. The sample contains 500,000 to 700,000 distinct CDR3 sequences, approximately 22% of which appear only once. These same data were also listed under a study on T cells expressing NK-cell markers. According to that study: The cDNA for TCR beta came from 5'RACE template switching with UMIs.

The source was CD4+ T cells sorted from PBMCs, collected approximately 12 days after vaccination. The source is a man aged 50-60 years who received an inactivated influenza vaccine.

The chain carries TRBV10-3 and TRBJ2-4; D gene ambiguous. The germline gives CDR1 ENHRY, CDR2 SYGVKD. V was pared by 3 bases and J by 3 bases, with 15 bases between. This CDR3 has 16 amino acids. The CDR3 bases are TGTGCCATCAGTGACCCAACAGCCAAGGGCAAAAACATTCAGTACTTC. As protein: CAISDPTAKGKNIQYF.

This clonotype was seen once. The chain joins TRBV10-3 to TRBJ2-3, with D maybe TRBD1 (6 bases). The germline V gene has CDR1 ENHRY and CDR2 SYGVKD. V shed 6 bases and J shed 5 bases, with 12 bases lying between them. This CDR3 is 13 amino acids long. CDR3 sequence (DNA): TGTGCCATCAGCCAGGGGATCCGAGATACGCAGTATTTT. Encoded protein: CAISQGIRDTQYF.

This clonotype showed up just a few times. This chain joins TRBV4-2 and TRBJ2-1; perhaps TRBD2 as D (5 bases). CDR1 is LGHNA and CDR2 is YNFKEQ in the germline V gene. The V and J ends lost 6 bases and 0 bases respectively, with 15 bases between them. The CDR3 contains 16 residues. DNA for the CDR3: TGTGCCAGCAGTCAGGTACCCGGGGACTCCTACAATGAGCAGTTCTTC. As protein: CASSQVPGDSYNEQFF.

V usage is TRBV5-1 and J usage is TRBJ2-2, with D hard to call. This CDR3 has 13 residues. V lost 4 bases, J lost 4 bases, and 8 bases lay in between. The germline V gene encodes CDR1 SGHRS and CDR2 YFSETQ. The CDR3 region is CASSETTTGELFF. DNA of the CDR3: TGCGCCAGCAGCGAGACAACCACCGGGGAGCTGTTTTTT.

This chain connects TRBV5-1 to TRBJ1-2; 7 nucleotides agree with TRBD1. V dropped 4 bases and J dropped 4; count of bases not matched to a gene: 7. Germline lookup yields CDR1 SGHRS and CDR2 YFSETQ. The CDR3 loop spans 14 amino acids. CDR3 protein: CASSKDRAIYGYTF. CDR3 in DNA: TGCGCCAGCAGCAAAGACAGGGCCATCTATGGCTACACCTTC.

This clonotype was detected only once. V gene TRBV6-2 or TRBV6-3 combines with J gene TRBJ2-5; 7 bases map to TRBD2. Germline lookup yields CDR1 MNHEY and CDR2 SVGEGT. The CDR3 covers 15 residues. The ends lost 7 bases at V and 0 bases at J; junction bases unmatched: 8. In nucleotides, the CDR3 is TGTGCCAGCACTCCGGTCGGGGGGAACCAAGAGACCCAGTACTTC. Its protein is CASTPVGGNQETQYF.

This clonotype occurred a few times. V and J are TRBV15 and TRBJ2-3; D is undetermined. Per the germline V gene, CDR1 is LNHNV and CDR2 is YYDKDF (reference sequence). This CDR3 region has 13 residues. Trimming took off 0 bases at V and 5 bases at J, with 6 bases between the two ends. The CDR3 DNA follows: TGTGCCACCAGCAGAGATCCAGGAGATACGCAGTATTTT. It is translated as CATSRDPGDTQYF.

This sequence joins TRBV10-3 and TRBJ2-1; 8 bases match TRBD2. V was pared by 0 bases and J by 7 bases, with 8 bases of the junction left unmatched. The CDR3 consists of 16 residues. From germline, CDR1 is ENHRY and CDR2 SYGVKD. This chain's CDR3 is CAISESSGRARNEQFF. The DNA for the CDR3 is TGTGCCATCAGTGAGTCAAGCGGGAGAGCTAGGAATGAGCAGTTCTTC.

The genes are TRBV29-1 and TRBJ2-3, with a possible D match to TRBD2 (6 bases). Germline assignment: CDR1 SQVTM and CDR2 ANQGSEA. The CDR3 is made up of 14 amino acids. V lost 5 bases and J lost 0, with 12 bases in between. CDR3 residues: CSVQRAASTDTQYF. CDR3 nucleotides: TGCAGCGTTCAGCGGGCGGCTAGCACAGATACGCAGTATTTT.

The genes are TRBV5-1 and TRBJ2-7, with D possibly matching TRBD1 (5 bases). Trimming shortened V by 0 bases and J by 5 bases, and 15 bases separated the two germline ends. The CDR3 consists of 15 residues. Germline loops: CDR1 SGHRS, CDR2 YFSETQ. The CDR3 DNA follows: TGCGCCAGCAGCTTGGATGTCAGGGTAAGGGACGAGCAGTACTTC. This codes for CASSLDVRVRDEQYF.

The chain links TRBV30 to TRBJ2-5; 15 bases are a match to TRBD2. V shed 2 bases and J 1 base; nucleotides not matched to a gene: 5. The CDR3 is 17 amino acids. Germline values: CDR1 GTSNPN, CDR2 SVGIG (reference sequence). The CDR3: CAWSPRGLAGGQETQYF. The CDR3 DNA reads as TGTGCCTGGAGTCCTAGGGGACTAGCGGGAGGCCAAGAGACCCAGTACTTC.